A selection of T cell receptor beta chains follows, all from one sample in a study of OX40 agonist ivuxolimab in advanced cancers. The method was immunoSEQ multiplex PCR; TCRdb's version includes in-frame clones alone and lacks a portion of them. This sample has 65,000 to 70,000 clones, with more than 85% found just once. The sequencing used CD4+ or CD8+ T cells sorted from blood, collected in a trial of the OX40 agonist ivuxolimab. The receptors here all came from an adult with an advanced solid tumor such as melanoma, head and neck, liver or kidney cancer. The CDR3 runs from the conserved cysteine through the conserved F or W. A D gene is named only where the DNA matches it firmly. Expanded clones get a size class; other rows say once, few or many, or leave the size out.

>TRBJ2-2|TRBV10-1|NA|NA
CASSDPILGELFF
TGCGCCAGCAGTGACCCTATTCTCGGGGAGCTGTTTTTT
>TRBJ2-7|TRBV12-5|NA|once
CASGLQLASYEQYF
TGTGCTAGTGGTTTACAACTAGCCTCCTACGAGCAGTACTTC
>TRBJ2-1|TRBV11-2|NA|NA
CASRRTGGATYNEQFF
TGTGCCAGCAGACGGACGGGCGGGGCGACCTACAATGAGCAGTTCTTC
>TRBJ2-7|TRBV6-1|TRBD2|NA
CASSAQLAGNKQYF
TGTGCCAGCAGTGCCCAACTAGCGGGAAACAAGCAGTACTTC
>TRBJ2-5|TRBV7-7|TRBD1|NA
CASSLFPGQGETQYF
TGTGCCAGCAGCTTATTCCCGGGACAGGGGGAGACCCAGTACTTC
>TRBJ2-7|TRBV18|TRBD2|few
CASSPTSGWEQYF
TGTGCCAGCTCACCGACTAGCGGGTGGGAGCAGTACTTC
>TRBJ1-4|TRBV28|TRBD1|NA
CASSLQGGGEKLFF
TGTGCCAGCAGCCTACAGGGGGGAGGTGAAAAACTGTTTTTT
>TRBJ2-7|TRBV29-1|NA|NA
CSVEPTRGSDEQYF
TGCAGCGTTGAACCGACTAGGGGCTCCGACGAGCAGTACTTC
>TRBJ1-1|TRBV2|NA|NA
CASSEALRGNTEAFF
TGTGCCAGCAGTGAAGCGCTTCGGGGGAACACTGAAGCTTTCTTT
>TRBJ2-3|TRBV9|TRBD2|NA
CASSVELAGSRADTQYF
TGTGCCAGCAGCGTAGAACTAGCGGGATCCAGGGCAGATACGCAGTATTTT
>TRBJ2-5|TRBV27|TRBD1|NA
CASSYRRSGTGQETQYF
TGTGCCAGCAGTTACCGTCGCTCCGGGACAGGACAAGAGACCCAGTACTTC
>TRBJ2-3|TRBV15|NA|NA
CATSRPSSYTQYF
TGTGCCACCAGCAGACCGTCTAGCTACACGCAGTATTTT
>TRBJ1-5|TRBV7-8|NA|NA
CASSLLGARVYQPQHF
TGTGCCAGCAGCTTACTAGGGGCGCGGGTCTATCAGCCCCAGCATTTT
>TRBJ2-5|TRBV19|TRBD1|NA
CASSTTTGGIETQYF
TGTGCCAGTAGTACGACGACAGGGGGAATTGAGACCCAGTACTTC
>TRBJ2-1|TRBV20-1|NA|NA
CSARAPGGRFF
TGCAGTGCTAGAGCCCCAGGAGGTCGGTTCTTC
>TRBJ1-1|TRBV6-1|TRBD1|NA
CASSLQGRAFF
TGTGCCAGCAGTCTACAGGGGCGAGCTTTCTTT
>TRBJ2-7|TRBV19|NA|once
CASSATTGPLEQYF
TGTGCCAGTAGTGCTACGACAGGACCGCTCGAGCAGTACTTC
>TRBJ2-2|TRBV6-1|NA|NA
CASSEARSRTGELFF
TGTGCCAGCAGTGAAGCGCGGTCGAGGACCGGGGAGCTGTTTTTT
>TRBJ1-1|TRBV28|NA|once
CASSPFSVRLNTEAFF
TGTGCCAGCAGCCCTTTCTCAGTGCGACTCAACACTGAAGCTTTCTTT
>TRBJ2-2|TRBV27|TRBD2|NA
CATRRTSGSIDTGELFF
TGTGCCACCCGACGGACTAGCGGGAGTATTGACACCGGGGAGCTGTTTTTT
>TRBJ2-7|TRBV28|NA|NA
CASSLDDRLRCEQYF
TGTGCCAGCAGTTTGGACGACAGACTCCGCTGCGAGCAGTACTTC
>TRBJ2-1|TRBV6-5|TRBD2|NA
CASRLAGTNEQFF
TGTGCCAGCAGGCTAGCGGGAACGAATGAGCAGTTCTTC
>TRBJ2-7|TRBV28|NA|NA
CASSLGRGSYEQYF
TGTGCCAGCAGTTTAGGTAGGGGGAGCTACGAGCAGTACTTC
>TRBJ2-7|TRBV27|NA|NA
CASSPPLGARKYEQYF
TGTGCCAGCAGTCCACCCTTAGGGGCGCGTAAGTACGAGCAGTACTTC
>TRBJ1-1|TRBV7-6|TRBD1|once
CASSFGRQGASEAFF
TGTGCCAGCAGCTTTGGCAGACAGGGGGCTTCTGAAGCTTTCTTT
>TRBJ2-3|TRBV27|TRBD2|NA
CASTRGTSASPDTQYF
TGTGCCAGCACCCGAGGGACTAGCGCAAGCCCAGATACGCAGTATTTT
>TRBJ1-1|TRBV28|NA|NA
CASSTFRGNTEAFF
TGTGCCAGCAGCACCTTCCGGGGGAACACTGAAGCTTTCTTT